This T cell receptor (beta chain) was retrieved from a study of tissue T cells after allogeneic stem cell transplantation. Study details: Four unmodified and three CD34-selected T-cell-depleted grafts went to graft-versus-host disease patients.

About this clone itself: The antigen remains unidentified.

The study, taken as a whole, reports: Alloreactivity or antigen specificity of tissue TCRs was not determined; some clones might be host cells. TCR repertoires tracked anatomic similarity, regardless of disease or transplant status.

From germline, CDR1 is SGHTA and CDR2 FQGTGA. V shed 4 bases and J shed 9 bases, with 13 bases lying between them. The CDR3 extends over 13 amino acids. Using immunoSEQ multiplex PCR, the repertoire was profiled, and TCRdb retains in-frame clones only, with some absent. The sample lists around 2,700 clones, under 80% occurring once. Steroid-refractory graft-versus-host disease after allogeneic hematopoietic cell transplant qualified adults for prospective research-autopsy enrollment. Autopsy tissues spanned esophagus to rectum, liver, skin, and lymphoid organs including spleen. This clonotype was sampled from a male patient aged 60 or older with steroid-refractory graft-versus-host disease after an allogeneic stem cell transplant. Some of the T cells might come from the graft donor. V is TRBV7-3 and J is TRBJ2-1, with D possibly being TRBD1 (6 bases). The input for sequencing was ascending colon tissue, taken at autopsy. CDR3 amino acids: CASSSITGSEQFF. The CDR3 DNA reads TGTGCCAGCAGCTCAATTACAGGGAGTGAGCAGTTCTTC.